The 6 T cell receptor beta chains given below trace back to one sample, sequenced in a study of early T cells in non-severe SARS-CoV-2 infection. TCRdb itself ran the 5' RACE reads through MiXCR, one entry per CDR3 protein. The sample has about 88,000 distinct CDR3 sequences; 15% are singletons. Sequencing input: whole blood. The receptors derive from an adult who was a healthcare worker with PCR-confirmed SARS-CoV-2 infection or an uninfected control (not recorded which).

V gene TRBV27 combines with J gene TRBJ2-1; D perhaps matches TRBD2 (5 bases). Germline V CDR1 and CDR2: MNHEY, SMNVEV (reference sequence). V was clipped by 6 bases and J by 10 bases, with 13 bases between them. This CDR3 has 12 amino acids. CDR3 residues: CASRLLVGEQFF. In nucleotides, the CDR3 is TGTGCCAGCAGACTACTAGTTGGCGAGCAGTTCTTC.

The chain couples TRBV6-5 to TRBJ1-5; the D gene is possibly TRBD1 (5 bases). Germline-derived CDR1 and CDR2 are MNHEY and SVGAGI. V was clipped by 3 bases and J by 7 bases, with 13 bases between them. The CDR3 consists of 14 residues. The CDR3, as DNA: TGTGCCAGCAGTTATCACGGGGCGGGGCAGCCCCAGCATTTT. It specifies CASSYHGAGQPQHF.

This sequence joins TRBV20-1 and TRBJ2-5, with 10 bases matching TRBD2. The CDR3 totals 14 residues. The trim removed 0 bases at V and 7 bases at J, leaving 5 bases unmatched. Germline V CDR1 and CDR2: DFQATT, SNEGSKA (reference sequence). CDR3 sequence (DNA): TGCAGTGCTAGAGACCCTAGCGGGAGCGGGACCCAGTACTTC. The encoded protein is CSARDPSGSGTQYF.

This rearrangement joins TRBV9 to TRBJ2-7; no clear D. V shed 4 bases and J shed 2 bases, with 13 bases lying between them. The CDR3 has 14 residues. The V gene's germline CDR1 is SGDLS and CDR2 YYNGEE. CDR3 loop: CASSTGAFAYEQYF. The DNA of the CDR3 is TGTGCCAGCAGCACGGGCGCTTTTGCCTACGAGCAGTACTTC.

This clonotype was counted many times. The chain links TRBV7-2 to TRBJ2-7, with 10 bases matching TRBD2. Trimming took 1 base from V and 4 from J; bases not matched to a gene: 7. Germline V gene lookup returns CDR1 SGHTA and CDR2 FQGNSA. The CDR3 runs to 16 residues. CDR3 coding DNA: TGTGCCAGCAGCTTAGTGGTAGCGGGAGGTCGGTACGAGCAGTACTTC. This encodes CASSLVVAGGRYEQYF.

This clonotype was found many times. The chain has TRBV7-2 and TRBJ2-2, with D perhaps given as TRBD1 or TRBD2 (5 bases each). Trimming shortened V by 5 bases and J by 1 base, and 11 bases separated the two germline ends. There are 15 residues in the CDR3. CDR1 SGHTA and CDR2 FQGNSA come from the germline V gene. In DNA, the CDR3 is TGTGCCAGCAGCCCGGGACCGGTGAACACCGGGGAGCTGTTTTTT. The encoded protein is CASSPGPVNTGELFF.